This T cell receptor beta chain was found in a study of OX40 agonist ivuxolimab in advanced cancers. As for the study in general: The mean age was approximately 60 years, ranging from 23 to 79, with around four fifths of participants male. Treatment received earlier with anti-PD-1, anti-PD-L1 or anti-CTLA-4 agents was allowed, and around 36% had some. General study results and limits: In general, CD8+ T cells held more expanded clones than CD4+ did, on average. In the expanded peripheral T cells, antigen specificity was never determined.

Data came from immunoSEQ multiplex PCR; TCRdb stores just in-frame clones and leaves some out. The sample yields over 70,000 clones, about 83% seen once. As for this clone: Its antigen remains unknown.

This TCR was recovered from an adult with an advanced solid tumor such as melanoma, head and neck, liver or kidney cancer. The specimen was CD4+ or CD8+ T cells sorted from blood, collected in a trial of the OX40 agonist ivuxolimab.

The CDR3: CAWSAGTGRVLSGNTIYF. The CDR3 region has the DNA TGTGCCTGGAGTGCCGGGACAGGCCGGGTCCTCTCTGGAAACACCATATATTTT. The genes are TRBV30 and TRBJ1-3, with 8 bases that match TRBD1. V shed 1 base and J 0 bases; nucleotides not matched to a gene: 11. CDR1 is GTSNPN and CDR2 is SVGIG in the germline V gene (reference sequence). This CDR3 spans 18 amino acids.